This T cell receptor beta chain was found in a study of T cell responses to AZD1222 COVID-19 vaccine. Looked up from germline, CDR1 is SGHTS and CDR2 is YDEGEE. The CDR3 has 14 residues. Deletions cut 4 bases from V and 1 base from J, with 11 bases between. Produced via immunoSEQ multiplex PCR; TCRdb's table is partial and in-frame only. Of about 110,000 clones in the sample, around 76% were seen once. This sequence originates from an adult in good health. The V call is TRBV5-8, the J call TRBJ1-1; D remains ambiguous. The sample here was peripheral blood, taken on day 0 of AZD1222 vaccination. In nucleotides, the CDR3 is TGTGCCAGCAGCGGCGCAGCGTCGAACACTGAAGCTTTCTTT. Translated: CASSGAASNTEAFF.